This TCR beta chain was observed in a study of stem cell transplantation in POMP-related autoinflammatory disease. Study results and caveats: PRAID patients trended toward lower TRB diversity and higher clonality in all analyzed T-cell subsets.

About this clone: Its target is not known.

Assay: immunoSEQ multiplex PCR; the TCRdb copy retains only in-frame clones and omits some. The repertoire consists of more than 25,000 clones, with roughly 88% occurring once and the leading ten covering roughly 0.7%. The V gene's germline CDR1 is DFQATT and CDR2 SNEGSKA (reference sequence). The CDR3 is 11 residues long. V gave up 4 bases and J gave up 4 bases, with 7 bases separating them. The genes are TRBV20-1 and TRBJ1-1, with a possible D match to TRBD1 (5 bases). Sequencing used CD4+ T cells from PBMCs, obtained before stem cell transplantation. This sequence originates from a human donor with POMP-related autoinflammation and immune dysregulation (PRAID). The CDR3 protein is CSANGGTEAFF. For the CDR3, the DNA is TGCAGTGCTAATGGGGGCACTGAAGCTTTCTTT.